This TCR beta chain was captured by sequencing in a study of T cell changes during pregnancy in multiple sclerosis. Sequencing was performed with immunoSEQ multiplex PCR; in TCRdb, only in-frame clones are kept and a portion is missing. The data show tens of thousands of clones, around 90% seen once. Germline V gives CDR1 SGHTA, CDR2 FQGNSA. V lost 0 bases and J 3 bases, leaving 9 bases between the germline ends. The length of the CDR3 is 15 residues. The TCR originated in a female donor with multiple sclerosis, enrolled in a pregnancy study. The chain joins TRBV7-2 to TRBJ2-1; TRBD2 is a possible D gene (5 bases). Sample: peripheral blood, taken after pregnancy. CDR3 loop: CASSLAAEGYNEQFF. The CDR3 DNA is TGTGCCAGCAGCTTAGCAGCGGAAGGCTACAATGAGCAGTTCTTC. The entire variable domain, with the rest obtained from reference TRBV7-2 and TRBJ2-1, is as follows: GAGVSQSPSNKVTEKGKDVELRCDPISGHTALYWYRQSLGQGLEFLIYFQGNSAPDKSGLPSDRFSAERTGGSVSTLTIQRTQQEDSAVYLCASSLAAEGYNEQFFGPGTRLTVL.